Presented here are 17 T cell receptor beta chains from one specimen sequenced in a study of tissue T cells after allogeneic stem cell transplantation. Repertoires were generated with immunoSEQ multiplex PCR, while TCRdb's copy carries only in-frame clones and drops some. The sample has about 15,000 clones, around 70% seen once. The sample comprised spleen. These TCRs come from a female BALB/c mouse in good health. These mice share the MHC haplotype H2-d.

Points on this clone: Mouse gene names apply. The read terminates 1 residue before the CDR3 end, so the remaining end is supplied by the germline J gene. This chain uses TRBV31 with TRBJ2-5; D is tentatively TRBD1 or TRBD2 (5 bases each). CDR3 length: 14 amino acids. V gave up 0 bases and J gave up 2 bases, with 9 bases separating them. Germline values: CDR1 GKSSPN, CDR2 SITVG. CDR3 bases read: TGTGCCTGGAGTCTAGGAGGGACCCAAGACACCCAGTAC. Amino acid sequence: CAWSLGGTQDTQY. The complete CDR3 sequence is CAWSLGGTQDTQYF.

A note on this clone: Mouse names are used for the genes. The read terminates 1 residue ahead of where the CDR3 ends, so the germline J gene completes it. The V and J genes are TRBV13-1 and TRBJ2-1, with TRBD2 matching 9 bases. V shed 3 bases and J 7 bases; nucleotides not matched to a gene: 2. CDR1 NSHNY and CDR2 SYGAGN come from the germline V gene. The CDR3 has 13 residues. The CDR3 loop reads CASSAGGEAEQFF. The covered CDR3 bases are TGTGCCAGCAGTGCTGGGGGGGAGGCTGAGCAGTTC.

A note on this clone: Gene names follow the mouse nomenclature. With the read ending 1 residue before the CDR3 end, the germline J gene is used to fill in that end. V gene TRBV13-1 combines with J gene TRBJ1-1; TRBD1 matches at 9 bases. This CDR3 spans 14 amino acids. Trimming took 3 bases from V and 4 from J; bases not matched to a gene: 4. The germline gives CDR1 NSHNY, CDR2 SYGAGN. The part of the CDR3 DNA that was read is TGTGCCAGCAGTGTGGGACAGGGAGTCACAGAAGTCTTC. It encodes CASSVGQGVTEVF. In full, the CDR3 is CASSVGQGVTEVFF.

On this clone: Gene names refer to mouse genes. Read data end 1 residue before the CDR3 end; the end is taken from the germline J gene. This sequence joins TRBV12-1 and TRBJ1-2; possible D gene TRBD1, 6 bases. V shed 6 bases and J shed 4 bases, with 11 bases lying between them. Looked up from germline, CDR1 is SGHSN and CDR2 is HYEKVE. The CDR3 spans 12 residues. The CDR3 sequence: CASQQGISDYTF. The sequenced CDR3 bases are TGTGCCAGCCAACAGGGTATCTCCGACTACACC.

Notes on this clone: Genes and germline are mouse. The read stops 1 residue short of the end of the CDR3; the missing end is completed from the germline J gene. This rearrangement joins TRBV4 to TRBJ1-6; a weak D match, TRBD1 (5 bases). TRBJ1-6 is placed among ORFs of uncertain function. V was shortened by 4 bases and J by 7 bases, with 8 bases between the two germline ends. CDR3 length: 13 residues. In germline, CDR1 is LGHDT, CDR2 YNNKQL (reference sequence). The CDR3 bases that were read are TGTGCCAGCAGCTTACAGGTGAATTCGCCCCTCTAC. Encoded protein: CASSLQVNSPLY. The whole CDR3 region reads CASSLQVNSPLYF.

Worth noting for this clone: Gene names are mouse gene names. The sequenced fragment ends 1 residue before the CDR3 boundary, so the rest is inferred from the germline J gene. The V and J genes are TRBV3 and TRBJ2-7; 11 nucleotides line up with TRBD2. J was trimmed by 5 bases and V by 5 bases; bases with no gene match: 2. This CDR3 spans 13 amino acids. Germline V gene lookup returns CDR1 SNHLY and CDR2 FYNGKV (reference sequence). Partial CDR3 DNA: TGTGCCAGCAGCGGACTGGGGGGCGATGAACAGTAC. This sequence encodes CASSGLGGDEQY. In full, the CDR3 reads CASSGLGGDEQYF.

Details on this clone: The genes are named according to mouse. The CDR3 is cut off 1 residue early in the read; its end comes from the germline J gene. The chain combines TRBV4 with TRBJ1-4; D is uncertain. The CDR3 is 11 amino acids. V was trimmed by 3 bases and J by 10 bases, leaving 6 bases between them. Germline V gene sequence: CDR1 LGHDT, CDR2 YNNKQL (reference sequence). This CDR3 is CASSYPGRLFF. Partial CDR3 DNA: TGTGCCAGCAGCTATCCAGGAAGATTATTT.

About this clone: Gene names and germline refer to mouse. The CDR3 end is not reached by the read, which stops 1 residue before it; the germline J gene fills it in. The rearrangement uses TRBV19 and TRBJ2-2; no clear D gene. Deletions cut 0 bases from V and 2 bases from J, with 5 bases between. Germline V gene sequence: CDR1 FNHDT, CDR2 SITEND (reference sequence). There are 14 residues in the CDR3. The CDR3 spells CASSIAQNTGQLYF. The sequenced CDR3 bases are TGTGCCAGCAGTATAGCCCAGAACACCGGGCAGCTCTAC.

As to this clone: All gene names here are mouse names. Read sequence stops 1 residue before the CDR3 end, and the germline J gene provides the missing end. The V gene is TRBV13-1, the J gene TRBJ2-5, with TRBD1 identical over 9 bases. Germline V gene sequence: CDR1 NSHNY, CDR2 SYGAGN. J lost 4 bases, V lost 2 bases, and 5 bases had no gene match. This CDR3 is built from 15 residues. The covered CDR3 bases are TGTGCCAGCAGTGAACTACAGGGGGCGGAAGACACCCAGTAC. Translated: CASSELQGAEDTQY. The CDR3, in full, reads CASSELQGAEDTQYF.

This clone was picked up a small number of times. Gene names denote mouse genes. The read comes to an end 1 residue before the CDR3 does, leaving the germline J gene to fill in the end. V is TRBV2 and J is TRBJ1-2, with a weak D call TRBD1 (6 bases). The V end was cut by 2 bases, the J end by 0 bases, with 10 bases between. The CDR3 runs 15 residues. Germline V gene data show CDR1 as LGHNA and CDR2 as YSYQKL. This CDR3 is CASSQTGTTNSDYTF. The CDR3 DNA, read in part, is TGTGCCAGCAGCCAAACCGGGACAACAAACTCCGACTACACC.

Details on this clone: Gene names are the mouse ones. The sequenced fragment ends 1 residue before the CDR3 boundary, so the rest is inferred from the germline J gene. The chain has TRBV5 and TRBJ2-3; 8 nucleotides line up with TRBD2. Looked up from germline, CDR1 is LGHNA and CDR2 is YNLKQL (reference sequence). The CDR3 contains 14 residues. V was pared by 4 bases and J by 1 base, with 1 base of the junction left unmatched. The CDR3 here is CASSPWGGAETLYF. Partial CDR3 DNA: TGTGCCAGCAGCCCCTGGGGGGGTGCAGAAACGCTGTAT.

Details on this clone: The gene names here belong to mouse. Coverage ceases 1 residue before the CDR3 finishes, and the germline J gene fills in the end. This chain uses TRBV1 with TRBJ1-1; D remains unclear. The V and J ends lost 0 bases and 0 bases respectively, with 8 bases between them. The germline V gene has CDR1 NSQYPW and CDR2 LRSPGD (reference sequence). This CDR3 is 15 amino acids long. CDR3 DNA (partial): TGCACCTGCAGTGCAGACACTACCTCAAACACAGAAGTCTTC. Amino acid sequence: CTCSADTTSNTEVF. The full CDR3 protein is CTCSADTTSNTEVFF.

To note about this clone: These gene names are mouse names. The read gets to within 1 residue of the CDR3 end, and the germline J gene fills in the rest. The V call is TRBV19, the J call TRBJ2-5; either TRBD1 or TRBD2 may supply D (6 bases each). CDR3 length equals 13 residues. Germline V gives CDR1 FNHDT, CDR2 SITEND (reference sequence). Trimming took 0 bases from V and 6 from J, leaving 8 bases between them. Partial CDR3 DNA: TGTGCCAGCAGTATAGGGGGGCGCGACACCCAGTAC. Protein sequence: CASSIGGRDTQY. The CDR3 in full is CASSIGGRDTQYF.

As for this clone: Genes and germline come from the mouse. The missing CDR3 end, 1 residue past where the read stops, is filled in from the germline J gene. V and J are TRBV5 and TRBJ1-1; tentative D call: TRBD1 (6 bases). With 1 base removed from V and 0 bases from J, the gap between germline ends came to 6 bases. CDR3 length equals 14 residues. Per the germline V gene, CDR1 is LGHNA and CDR2 is YNLKQL (reference sequence). CDR3 amino acids: CASSQGTANTEVFF. The CDR3 bases that were read are TGTGCCAGCAGCCAAGGGACAGCAAACACAGAAGTCTTC.

On this clone: The germline and genes are mouse ones. From the germline J gene comes the end of the CDR3, since the read stops 1 residue before it. The rearrangement joins TRBV13-2 to TRBJ2-5; 12 bases match TRBD2. From germline, CDR1 is NNHNN and CDR2 SYGAGS (reference sequence). The trim removed 3 bases at V and 5 bases at J, leaving 1 base unmatched. This CDR3 is 14 amino acids long. The sequenced part of the CDR3 DNA is TGTGCCAGCGGTGCGGGACTGGGGGGAGACACCCAGTAC. Translation gives CASGAGLGGDTQY. The whole CDR3 protein is CASGAGLGGDTQYF.

This clone was picked up one time. Gene names and germline match the mouse. The missing CDR3 end, 1 residue past where the read stops, is filled in from the germline J gene. The chain employs TRBV5 and TRBJ2-5, with 10 bases lining up with TRBD2. Germline V CDR1 and CDR2: LGHNA, YNLKQL (reference sequence). Germline trimming cut 3 bases from V and 0 bases from J; bases unmatched to any gene: 3. The CDR3 totals 16 residues. CDR3: CASSQGLGFNQDTQYF. Partial CDR3 DNA: TGTGCCAGCAGCCAGGGACTGGGGTTTAACCAAGACACCCAGTAC.

Regarding this clone: The listed genes are named as in mouse. The read is 1 residue too short to cover the CDR3 end, so that end is filled in from the germline J gene. The chain employs TRBV4 and TRBJ1-6; a weak D match, TRBD1 (6 bases). TRBJ1-6 is marked as an open reading frame, function uncertain. The V gene's germline CDR1 is LGHDT and CDR2 YNNKQL (reference sequence). There are 14 residues in the CDR3. V was shortened by 5 bases and J by 3 bases, with 8 bases between the two germline ends. The CDR3 spells CASSTTGYNSPLYF. Partial CDR3 DNA: TGTGCCAGCAGCACGACAGGCTATAATTCGCCCCTCTAC.